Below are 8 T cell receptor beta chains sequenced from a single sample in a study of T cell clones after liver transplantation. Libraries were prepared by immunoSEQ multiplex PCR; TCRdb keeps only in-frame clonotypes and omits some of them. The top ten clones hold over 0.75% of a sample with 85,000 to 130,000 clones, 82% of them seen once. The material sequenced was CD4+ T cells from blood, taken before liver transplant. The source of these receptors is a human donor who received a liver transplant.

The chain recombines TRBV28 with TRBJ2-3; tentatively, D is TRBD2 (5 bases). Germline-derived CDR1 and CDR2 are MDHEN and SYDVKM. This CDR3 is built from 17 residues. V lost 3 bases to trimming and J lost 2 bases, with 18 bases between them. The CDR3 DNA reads TGTGCCAGCAGTTTTGGCTGGGAGAAAACTAACACAGATACGCAGTATTTT. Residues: CASSFGWEKTNTDTQYF. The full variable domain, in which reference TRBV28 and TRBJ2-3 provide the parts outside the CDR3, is DVKVTQSSRYLVKRTGEKVFLECVQDMDHENMFWYRQDPGLGLRLIYFSYDVKMKEKGDIPEGYSVSREKKERFSLILESASTNQTSMYLCASSFGWEKTNTDTQYFGPGTRLTVL.

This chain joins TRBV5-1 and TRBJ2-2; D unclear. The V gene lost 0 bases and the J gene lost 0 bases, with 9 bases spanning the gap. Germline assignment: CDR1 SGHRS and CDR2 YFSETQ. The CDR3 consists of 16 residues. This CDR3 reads CASSLVAGTNTGELFF. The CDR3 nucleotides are TGCGCCAGCAGCTTGGTCGCAGGCACGAACACCGGGGAGCTGTTTTTT.

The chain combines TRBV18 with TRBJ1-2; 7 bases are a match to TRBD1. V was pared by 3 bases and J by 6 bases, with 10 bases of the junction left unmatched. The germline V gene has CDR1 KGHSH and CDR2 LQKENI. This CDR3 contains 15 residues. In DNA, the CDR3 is TGTGCCAGCTCACCGTTGGCCGGGACAGATGATGGCTACACCTTC. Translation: CASSPLAGTDDGYTF.

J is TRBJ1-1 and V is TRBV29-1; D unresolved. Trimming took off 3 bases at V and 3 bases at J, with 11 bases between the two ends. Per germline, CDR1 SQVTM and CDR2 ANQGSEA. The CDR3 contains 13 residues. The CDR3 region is CSVDYSAYTEAFF. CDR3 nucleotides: TGCAGCGTTGATTACTCCGCCTACACTGAAGCTTTCTTT.

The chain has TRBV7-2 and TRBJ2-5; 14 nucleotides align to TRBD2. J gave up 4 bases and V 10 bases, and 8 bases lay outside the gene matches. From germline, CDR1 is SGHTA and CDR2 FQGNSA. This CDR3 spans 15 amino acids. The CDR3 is CATPGTSGSSETQYF. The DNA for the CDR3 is TGTGCCACCCCGGGGACTAGCGGGAGTTCAGAGACCCAGTACTTC.

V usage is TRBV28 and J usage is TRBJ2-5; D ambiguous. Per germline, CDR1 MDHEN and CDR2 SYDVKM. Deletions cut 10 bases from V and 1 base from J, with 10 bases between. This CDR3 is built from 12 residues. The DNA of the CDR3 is TGTGCCACTTCTGTGGTCCAAGAGACCCAGTACTTC. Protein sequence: CATSVVQETQYF.

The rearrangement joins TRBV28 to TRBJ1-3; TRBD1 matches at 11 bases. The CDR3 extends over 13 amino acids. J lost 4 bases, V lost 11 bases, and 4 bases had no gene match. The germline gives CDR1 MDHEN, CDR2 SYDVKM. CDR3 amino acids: CAGQGASGNTIYF. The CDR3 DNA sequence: TGTGCCGGACAGGGGGCGTCAGGAAACACCATATATTTT.

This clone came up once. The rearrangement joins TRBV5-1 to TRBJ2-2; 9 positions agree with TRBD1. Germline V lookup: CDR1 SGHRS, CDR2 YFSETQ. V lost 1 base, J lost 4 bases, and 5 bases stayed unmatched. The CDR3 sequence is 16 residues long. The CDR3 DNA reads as TGCGCCAGCAGCTTGCCCGGGACAGGGAGCACCGGGGAGCTGTTTTTT. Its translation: CASSLPGTGSTGELFF.